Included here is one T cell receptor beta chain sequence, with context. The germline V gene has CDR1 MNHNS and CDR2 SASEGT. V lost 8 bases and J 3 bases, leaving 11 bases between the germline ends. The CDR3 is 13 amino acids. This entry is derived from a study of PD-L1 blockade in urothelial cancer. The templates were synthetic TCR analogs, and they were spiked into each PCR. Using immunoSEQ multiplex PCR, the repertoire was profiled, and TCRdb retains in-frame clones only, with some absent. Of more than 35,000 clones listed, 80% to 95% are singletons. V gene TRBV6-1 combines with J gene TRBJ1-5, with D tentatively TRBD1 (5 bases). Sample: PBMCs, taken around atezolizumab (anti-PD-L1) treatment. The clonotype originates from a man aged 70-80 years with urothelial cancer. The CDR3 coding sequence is TGTGCCAGCGTCGACAGTCTCAATCAGCCCCAGCATTTT. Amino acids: CASVDSLNQPQHF.